Shown below are 16 T cell receptor beta chains from a single sample sequenced in a study of liver allograft versus peripheral blood T cells. Study overall: What was compared were the T cell receptor repertoires in transplanted livers and those in the peripheral blood of recipients.

TCRdb used MiXCR to reprocess the reads, holding one entry per CDR3 protein. The repertoire has 9,500 to 12,000 distinct CDR3 sequences, about a fifth of them found once; the top ten carry about 1.7%. Receptor source: a human patient who had a liver transplant. The graft donor may account for some of the T cells.

This clonotype is medium-sized within its sample. The rearrangement uses TRBV19 and TRBJ2-3; 9 bases fit TRBD1. With 3 bases clipped from V and 6 bases from J, the junction kept 13 bases outside the gene matches. The CDR3 runs 17 residues. Looked up from germline, CDR1 is LNHDA and CDR2 is SQIVND (reference sequence). CDR3 protein: CASSILPGQGAVDTQYF. Written as DNA, the CDR3 is TGTGCCAGTAGTATCCTACCGGGACAGGGTGCAGTGGATACGCAGTATTTT. The variable domain in full, with the rest retrieved from reference TRBV19 and TRBJ2-3, is DGGITQSPKYLFRKEGQNVTLSCEQNLNHDAMYWYRQDPGQGLRLIYYSQIVNDFQKGDIAEGYSVSREKKESFPLTVTSAQKNPTAFYLCASSILPGQGAVDTQYFGPGTRLTVL.

This clonotype is medium-sized (0.01 to 0.1%) within its sample. This chain joins TRBV19 and TRBJ2-1; TRBD1 matches at 7 bases. The CDR3 contains 15 residues. Per the germline V gene, CDR1 is LNHDA and CDR2 is SQIVND (reference sequence). Unmatched junction bases numbered 7, after V lost 5 bases and J lost 3 bases. The CDR3 loop is CASSAATGFYNEQFF. The CDR3 DNA reads TGTGCCAGTAGTGCGGCGACAGGGTTCTACAATGAGCAGTTCTTC.

This clonotype was seen many times. The chain recombines TRBV19 with TRBJ1-3; weak D call: TRBD1 (6 bases). Between the trimmed V and J ends, which lost 5 bases and 4 bases, there was a span of 18 bases. The CDR3 contains 16 residues. Germline assignment: CDR1 LNHDA and CDR2 SQIVND (reference sequence). The CDR3 here is CASSPRTATSGNTIYF. CDR3 nucleotide sequence: TGTGCCAGTAGTCCTCGGACAGCTACGTCGGGAAACACCATATATTTT.

For this clonotype: This may be a read error: a much more frequent sequence differs by one nucleotide. This rearrangement joins TRBV18 to TRBJ1-1; 7 positions agree with TRBD1. Germline-derived CDR1 and CDR2 are KGHSH and LQKENI. The V segment lost 2 bases and the J segment 11 bases; nucleotides outside the gene matches: 8. The CDR3 contains 13 residues. CDR3 sequence reads: CASSPDQGVGAFF. CDR3 DNA sequence: TGTGCCAGCTCACCAGATCAGGGGGTTGGGGCTTTCTTT.

V and J are TRBV9 and TRBJ2-7; 7 bases fit TRBD2. Per the germline V gene, CDR1 is SGDLS and CDR2 is YYNGEE. The V gene end was trimmed by 0 bases and the J gene end by 3 bases; junction bases not matched to a gene: 9. The length of the CDR3 is 16 residues. CDR3 sequence: CASSVVAGEGFYEQYF. CDR3 DNA sequence: TGTGCCAGCAGCGTAGTGGCGGGAGAAGGGTTCTACGAGCAGTACTTC.

This clonotype is labeled as medium-sized. J is TRBJ1-1 and V is TRBV19, with a tentative D call TRBD1 (5 bases). This CDR3 is 14 amino acids long. Germline CDR1 LNHDA, CDR2 SQIVND (reference sequence). Trimming removed 3 bases from V and 4 bases from J, with 12 bases in between. Here the CDR3 reads CASSIPGPSTEAFF. The CDR3 DNA is TGTGCCAGTAGTATTCCGGGGCCCAGCACTGAAGCTTTCTTT.

About this clonotype itself: One junction end disagrees with the germline gene, perhaps due to a read error. Here the CDR3 DNA reads TGTGCCAGAAGCGTAGGCCCCCTTGAGGGAGAATATGGCTACACCTTC. It specifies CARSVGPLEGEYGYTF. The chain combines TRBV9 with TRBJ1-2; D remains ambiguous. This CDR3 comprises 16 residues. CDR1 and CDR2 (germline): SGDLS, YYNGEE.

This chain joins TRBV27 and TRBJ2-3; 12 bases are a match to TRBD2. Unmatched junction bases numbered 10, after V lost 3 bases and J lost 6 bases. CDR3 length: 17 residues. CDR1 is MNHEY, CDR2 SMNVEV, per germline (reference sequence). The CDR3 region has the DNA TGTGCCAGCAGTTTGAGAGGGACTAGCGGGTTTGGGGATACGCAGTATTTT. This codes for CASSLRGTSGFGDTQYF.

In this sample, this clonotype turned up a few times. This chain connects TRBV20-1 to TRBJ1-5; D is uncertain. Trimming took 5 bases from V and 5 from J, leaving 10 bases between them. CDR3 length equals 12 residues. Germline loops: CDR1 DFQATT, CDR2 SNEGSKA (reference sequence). The CDR3 is CSAGRVDQPQHF. The DNA of the CDR3 is TGCAGTGCTGGGAGGGTTGATCAGCCCCAGCATTTT.

This clonotype is medium-sized (0.01 to 0.1%) within its sample. The chain joins TRBV19 to TRBJ1-1, with D perhaps matching TRBD1 (5 bases). Trimming cost V 7 bases and J 5 bases, with 17 bases left between them. CDR1 is LNHDA and CDR2 is SQIVND in the germline V gene (reference sequence). The CDR3 runs 14 residues. The CDR3 loop reads CASTPSWGRTEAFF. DNA for the CDR3: TGTGCCAGTACCCCCTCCTGGGGACGGACTGAAGCTTTCTTT.

By its share, this clonotype is medium-sized. The J gene is TRBJ2-2, the V gene TRBV10-3; D gene unclear. The CDR3 is 12 residues long. Per germline, CDR1 ENHRY and CDR2 SYGVKD. The V end lost 8 bases, the J end lost 7 bases, and 11 bases lay between the germline ends. The CDR3 is CAIEVRYGELFF. DNA for the CDR3: TGTGCCATCGAAGTTCGTTACGGGGAGCTGTTTTTT.

This clonotype appeared a few times. The V and J genes are TRBV6-5 and TRBJ2-7; 7 bases align to TRBD1. Germline V gives CDR1 MNHEY, CDR2 SVGAGI. CDR3 size: 14 residues. Trimming took 2 bases from V and 4 from J; bases not matched to a gene: 5. CDR3 in DNA: TGTGCCAGCAGTTACGGGGAACAGGGGTACGAGCAGTACTTC. This translates into CASSYGEQGYEQYF.

By sample fraction, this clonotype is medium-sized. CDR3 in amino acids: CSVEPTENTEAFF. The CDR3 DNA is TGCAGCGTTGAACCGACAGAGAACACTGAAGCTTTCTTT. The chain has TRBV29-1 and TRBJ1-1; D might be TRBD1 (5 bases). Trimming took off 2 bases at V and 1 base at J, with 8 bases between the two ends. This CDR3 has 13 residues. The germline V gene has CDR1 SQVTM and CDR2 ANQGSEA.

The chain links TRBV20-1 to TRBJ2-1; D gene ambiguous. Deletions cut 3 bases from V and 0 bases from J, with 6 bases between. Germline CDR1 is DFQATT and CDR2 is SNEGSKA (reference sequence). The CDR3 extends over 13 amino acids. CDR3 protein: CSARASSYNEQFF. CDR3 coding DNA: TGCAGTGCTAGGGCTAGCTCCTACAATGAGCAGTTCTTC.

By share, this clonotype counts as medium-sized. The chain employs TRBV18 and TRBJ1-1; D uncertain. Trimming removed 5 bases at V and 1 base at J, with 17 bases between. CDR3 length equals 16 residues. Germline V gene sequence: CDR1 KGHSH, CDR2 LQKENI. The CDR3 DNA reads TGTGCCAGCTCATCTACCACGCTCCTAGGGAACACTGAAGCTTTCTTT. As protein: CASSSTTLLGNTEAFF.

This clonotype was recorded many times. The chain uses TRBV6-1 and TRBJ1-2, with D hard to call. Trimming stripped 0 bases from V and 1 base from J, with 6 bases between. The CDR3 runs 14 residues. Germline V lookup: CDR1 MNHNS, CDR2 SASEGT. CDR3 sequence reads: CASSEATVNYGYTF. For the CDR3, the DNA is TGTGCCAGCAGTGAAGCGACGGTTAACTATGGCTACACCTTC.